These T cell receptor beta chains were read from a single sample in a study of graft-versus-host responses after intestinal transplantation. Their specific antigens are unknown. TCRdb keeps only in-frame clones here, not all; method: immunoSEQ multiplex PCR. The sample holds about 110,000 clones, about 87% seen once. The sequencing used unstimulated CD4+ T cells sorted from spleen or lymph node cells, collected before transplant. The receptors stem from a human donor who was the organ donor for an intestinal transplant. Both conserved end residues are part of each CDR3. Fields, in order: V gene, CDR3 protein.

>TRBV18
CASSPGQSYEQYF
>TRBV5-1
CASSFQDRNAGYTF
>TRBV9
CASSLPGNSPLHF
>TRBV27
CASSSDIGTYNEQFF
>TRBV6-8
CASRYSRGGQFF
>TRBV6-4
CHHQDRLNTEAFF
>TRBV12-5
CASGLGNQPQHF
>TRBV5-5
CASSLAVGGSYGYTF
>TRBV6-1
CASRYTGYSYEQYF
>TRBV6-5
CASSRGDRGYEQYF
>TRBV2
CASSYRGLGTDTQYF
>TRBV10-3
CAISEPTSITGELFF
>TRBV25-1
CASRGQGARGYTF
>TRBV9
CASSSRGTSGYNEQFF
>TRBV7-9
CASSLVGGARETQYF
>TRBV27
CASSFGGGAGNSPLHF
>TRBV18
CASSPGPKSNTEAFF
>TRBV18
CASSPARLAIADTQYF
>TRBV4-1
CASSLELFYRDGGYTF
>TRBV19
CASSIGAQLNEKLFF
>TRBV7-6
CASSTNRGAYEQYF
>TRBV10-1
CASSESLGGTDTQYF
>TRBV11-3
CASSLAGETQYF
>TRBV6-1
CASSEVPGLGEETQYF
>TRBV18
CASSPGSDQPQHF
>TRBV27
CASAIPGQGNEKLFF
>TRBV5-6
CASSPPGQRYYEQYF
>TRBV5-1
CASSLAPAGYDTGELFF